This T cell receptor (beta chain) was sequenced during a study of T cell changes during pregnancy in multiple sclerosis. CDR1 and CDR2 from the germline V gene are LNHDA and SQIVND (reference sequence). The CDR3 contains 14 residues. Trimming took off 3 bases at V and 8 bases at J, with 11 bases between the two ends. TCRdb's table, derived via immunoSEQ multiplex PCR, lists solely in-frame clones and lacks some. The sample has about 120,000 clones; about 94% are singletons. This clonotype was sampled from a female donor with multiple sclerosis, enrolled in a pregnancy study. Source: peripheral blood, taken before pregnancy. V usage is TRBV19 and J usage is TRBJ1-6; D gene ambiguous. The CDR3 DNA reads TGTGCCAGTAGTATTAGAGGGAAGGATTCACCCCTCCACTTT. Amino acid sequence: CASSIRGKDSPLHF. The entire variable domain, with the rest obtained from reference TRBV19 and TRBJ1-6, is as follows: DGGITQSPKYLFRKEGQNVTLSCEQNLNHDAMYWYRQDPGQGLRLIYYSQIVNDFQKGDIAEGYSVSREKKESFPLTVTSAQKNPTAFYLCASSIRGKDSPLHFGNGTRLTVT.